This T cell receptor beta chain appears in the sequencing data of a study of cytomegalovirus exposure and HLA in healthy donors. General study points: Most sequenced TCRs were rare (though some public TCRs occurred in many donors).

The study ran its PCR with 60 Vbeta and 13 Jbeta primers. Generated by immunoSEQ multiplex PCR, the TCRdb table keeps only in-frame clones and is missing some. Seen here are around 190,000 clones, 79% observed once, and the top ten hold around 1.6%. In regard to this clone: The antigen remains unidentified.

This CDR3 region has 15 residues. V dropped 3 bases and J dropped 6; count of bases not matched to a gene: 9. The germline V gene has CDR1 MRHNA and CDR2 SNTAGT. Sequencing input: PBMCs. The sequence came from a woman under 30 in good health and CMV-seronegative. V is TRBV6-4 and J is TRBJ1-2; 8 positions match TRBD1. The DNA for the CDR3 is TGTGCCAGCAGTGATACGGGACAGGCCCTGGATGGCTACACCTTC. Protein sequence: CASSDTGQALDGYTF.